These T cell receptor beta chains were read from a single sample in a study of blood T cell repertoires in COVID-19. Profiling relied on immunoSEQ multiplex PCR, and the TCRdb table lists in-frame clones only, not all of them. This sample has roughly 250,000 clones, with 84% found just once. The sequenced sample was peripheral blood. These receptors originate from a man aged 45-60 years with acute or convalescent COVID-19. CDR3s include the opening cysteine and the closing phenylalanine or tryptophan. The order of the fields is V gene, J gene, D gene, clone size, CDR3 DNA, CDR3 protein. A D gene is named only where the DNA matches it firmly. A row's size may be missing; if present it is once, few, many or a size class.

TRBV7-9,TRBJ2-3,TRBD2,-,TGTGCCAGCAGCTTAGAGCGGGGGGTCACAGATACGCAGTATTTT,CASSLERGVTDTQYF
TRBV3-1/TRBV3-2,TRBJ1-1,TRBD1,-,TGTGCCAGCAGCCTAAGGACAGGGGTCCGCACTGAAGCTTTCTTT,CASSLRTGVRTEAFF
TRBV10-1,TRBJ2-3,-,few,TGCGCCAGCAGTGAGTCTCGGGGGTTACTGATGGATACGCAGTATTTT,CASSESRGLLMDTQYF
TRBV27,TRBJ1-4,TRBD1,few,TGTGCCAGCAGAGGGGGAGGAGGGGGCCCTGAAAAACTGTTTTTT,CASRGGGGGPEKLFF
TRBV4-1,TRBJ1-1,-,few,TGCGCCAGCAGCCAAGGTGGGGTGGAAACAGGGAAGATCGCTGAAGCTTTCTTT,CASSQGGVETGKIAEAFF
TRBV7-9,TRBJ1-2,-,-,TGTGCCAGCAGCTTGATGGCGGAAGGGGATGGCTACACCTTC,CASSLMAEGDGYTF
TRBV18,TRBJ2-7,TRBD1,few,TGTGCCAGCTCATCCTCGACAGGGATCTACGAGCAGTACTTC,CASSSSTGIYEQYF
TRBV5-5,TRBJ1-4,-,-,TGTGCCAGCAGCTTGGGGTCGGGGGAAAAACTGTTTTTT,CASSLGSGEKLFF
TRBV5-1,TRBJ1-5,-,-,TGCGCCAGCAGCGTCGGGTTATCTGGCAATCAGCCCCAGCATTTT,CASSVGLSGNQPQHF
TRBV24-1,TRBJ2-1,TRBD2,-,TGTGCCACCAGTGTGAGGACTAGCGGGGGAAATGAGCAGTTCTTC,CATSVRTSGGNEQFF
TRBV4-1,TRBJ2-5,TRBD2,-,TGCGCCAGCAGCCCCCGGGACTATGAGACCCAGTACTTC,CASSPRDYETQYF
TRBV5-4,TRBJ2-1,-,-,TGTGCCAGCAGCTTGTGGTTGGGGCCTTACAATGAGCAGTTCTTC,CASSLWLGPYNEQFF
TRBV7-6,TRBJ2-1,-,-,TGTGCCAGCAGCTTAGCGGCGCGGGGAGCTCTTGTCAATGAGCAGTTCTTC,CASSLAARGALVNEQFF
TRBV14,TRBJ2-3,-,-,TGTGCCAGCAGCCAAGTTCTACTCGCTAGCACAGATACGCAGTATTTT,CASSQVLLASTDTQYF
TRBV2,TRBJ2-7,-,-,TGTGCCAGCAGCGTAAGACCCGGATCCGGGGATCCATACGAGCAGTACTTC,CASSVRPGSGDPYEQYF
TRBV11-2,TRBJ1-2,-,-,TGTGCCAGCAGCCCCCTCAGGGTCAACTATGGCTACACCTTC,CASSPLRVNYGYTF
TRBV11-1,TRBJ2-1,TRBD2,-,TGTGCCAGCAGCGCTAGCGGGAGCTCCTACAATGAGCAGTTCTTC,CASSASGSSYNEQFF
TRBV19,TRBJ1-3,-,-,TGTGCCAGTACGCAAGCAGGGCGAAACACCATATATTTT,CASTQAGRNTIYF
TRBV3-1/TRBV3-2,TRBJ1-5,-,once,TGTGCCAGCAGCCAGTTGGCAGGACACAATCAGCCCCAGCATTTT,CASSQLAGHNQPQHF
TRBV6-1,TRBJ2-7,TRBD1,-,TGTGCCAGCAGTGAGCCGGGACAGTGGTCCTACGAGCAGTACTTC,CASSEPGQWSYEQYF
TRBV30,TRBJ2-6,-,-,TGTGCCTGGAGTGTTAGGGGGTCTGGGGCCAACGTCCTGACTTTC,CAWSVRGSGANVLTF
TRBV9,TRBJ1-1,-,-,TGTGCCAGCAGCGCCGACACCCCCGCCACTGAAGCTTTCTTT,CASSADTPATEAFF
TRBV28,TRBJ2-7,TRBD1,once,TGTGCCAGCAGTCCCCCAGGGGGCAGCCTCGAGCAGTACTTC,CASSPPGGSLEQYF
TRBV30,TRBJ1-5,-,-,TGTGCCTGGAGTGGCGGATGGAATCAGCCCCAGCATTTT,CAWSGGWNQPQHF
TRBV2,TRBJ2-4,TRBD1,-,TGTGCCAGCAGTGGCACAGGGGGCGCGAACATTCAGTACTTC,CASSGTGGANIQYF
TRBV29-1,TRBJ1-2,TRBD1,-,TGCAGCGTTGAAGATTTGCCGGACAGGGTGTATGGCTACACCTTC,CSVEDLPDRVYGYTF
TRBV28,TRBJ2-2,-,-,TGTGCCAGCACCGGACAGCTAAGCACCGGGGAGCTGTTTTTT,CASTGQLSTGELFF
TRBV18,TRBJ2-7,-,-,TGTGCCAGCTCACCAAGACAGGCTAGCTCCTACGAGCAGTACTTC,CASSPRQASSYEQYF
TRBV27,TRBJ1-2,TRBD1,-,TGTGCCAGCAGACGACAGGGTCAAGGCTATGGCTACACCTTC,CASRRQGQGYGYTF
TRBV15,TRBJ2-1,-,-,TGTGCCACCAGCAGGGTTCGGGACTCCCGCTGGAATGAGCAGTTCTTC,CATSRVRDSRWNEQFF
TRBV10-3,TRBJ2-7,TRBD2,-,TGTGCCATCAGTGAGTCGACCGGGACTACCTACGAGCAGTACTTC,CAISESTGTTYEQYF
TRBV19,TRBJ2-1,TRBD2,-,TGTGCCAGTAGTATCCGGACTAGCGGGGAGGGAAATGAGCAGTTCTTC,CASSIRTSGEGNEQFF
TRBV19,TRBJ1-4,-,-,TGTGCCAGTAGTGAGAGCAGGCTCGGAGAAAAACTGTTTTTT,CASSESRLGEKLFF
TRBV5-4,TRBJ1-2,TRBD1,-,TGTGCCAGCAGCTTTGGACAGGTCCTTAACTATGGCTACACCTTC,CASSFGQVLNYGYTF
TRBV5-1,TRBJ2-7,TRBD2,-,TGCGCCAGCAGTCGGCTGGGAGGGTTTGACTACGAGCAGTACTTC,CASSRLGGFDYEQYF
TRBV12-3/TRBV12-4,TRBJ1-2,-,once,TGTGCCAGCGGGCCAGGCTATGGCTACACCTTC,CASGPGYGYTF
TRBV6-5,TRBJ2-2,-,-,TGTGCCAGCAGTTATGCCTCCAGTAACACCGGGGAGCTGTTTTTT,CASSYASSNTGELFF
TRBV24-1,TRBJ2-3,TRBD1,-,TGTGCCACCAGTGATAGGGACAGGGCGACAGATACGCAGTATTTT,CATSDRDRATDTQYF
TRBV6-1,TRBJ1-6,TRBD1,-,TGTGCCAGCAGTGAAATGGACAGGCAAGGTTCACCCCTCCACTTT,CASSEMDRQGSPLHF
TRBV15,TRBJ1-2,TRBD1,-,TGTGCCACCAGCAGAGGGACAGGGGGCTGGGGCTATGGCTACACCTTC,CATSRGTGGWGYGYTF
TRBV28,TRBJ1-3,TRBD1,-,TGTGCCAGCAGCTTTAGGGGGCTTGGAAACACCATATATTTT,CASSFRGLGNTIYF
TRBV25-1,TRBJ1-2,TRBD1,-,TGTGCCAGCAGTGATTTCCGGACAGGGGTAAACTATGGCTACACCTTC,CASSDFRTGVNYGYTF
TRBV29-1,TRBJ2-1,TRBD2,-,TGCAGCGTGGGGACTAGTACAAGGGAGCAGTTCTTC,CSVGTSTREQFF